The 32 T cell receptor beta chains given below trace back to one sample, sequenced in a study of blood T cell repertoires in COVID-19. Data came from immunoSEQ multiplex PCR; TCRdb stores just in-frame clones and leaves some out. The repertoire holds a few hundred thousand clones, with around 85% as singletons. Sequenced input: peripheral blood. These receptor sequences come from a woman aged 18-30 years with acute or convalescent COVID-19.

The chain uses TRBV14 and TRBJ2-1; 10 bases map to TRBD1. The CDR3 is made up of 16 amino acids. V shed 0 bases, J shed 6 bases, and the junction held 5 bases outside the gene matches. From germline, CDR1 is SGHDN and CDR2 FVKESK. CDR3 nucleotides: TGTGCCAGCAGCCAAGATATTGGACAGGGGGGCAATGAGCAGTTCTTC. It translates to CASSQDIGQGGNEQFF.

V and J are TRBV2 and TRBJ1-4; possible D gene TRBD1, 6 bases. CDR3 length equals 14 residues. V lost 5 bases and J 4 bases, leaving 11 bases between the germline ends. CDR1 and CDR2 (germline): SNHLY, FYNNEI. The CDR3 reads CASSYRDDNEKLFF. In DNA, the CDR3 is TGTGCCAGCAGTTACAGGGATGATAATGAAAAACTGTTTTTT.

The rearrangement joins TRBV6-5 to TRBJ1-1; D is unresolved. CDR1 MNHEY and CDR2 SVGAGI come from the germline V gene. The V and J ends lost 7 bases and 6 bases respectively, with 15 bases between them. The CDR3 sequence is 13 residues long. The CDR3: CASIPARGAEAFF. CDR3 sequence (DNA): TGTGCCAGCATCCCCGCCAGAGGCGCTGAAGCTTTCTTT.

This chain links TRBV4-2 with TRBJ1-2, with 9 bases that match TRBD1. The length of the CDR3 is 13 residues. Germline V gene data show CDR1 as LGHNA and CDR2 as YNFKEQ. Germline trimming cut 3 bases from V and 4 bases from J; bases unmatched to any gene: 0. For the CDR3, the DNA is TGTGCCAGCAGCCAGGGACAGGGCTATGGCTACACCTTC. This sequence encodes CASSQGQGYGYTF.

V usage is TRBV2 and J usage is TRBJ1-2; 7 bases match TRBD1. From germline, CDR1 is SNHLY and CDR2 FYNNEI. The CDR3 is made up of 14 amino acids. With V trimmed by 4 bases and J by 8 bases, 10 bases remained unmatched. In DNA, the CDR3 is TGTGCCAGCAGTGGTGACAGGGCCCAGGGAGGCTACACCTTC. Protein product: CASSGDRAQGGYTF.

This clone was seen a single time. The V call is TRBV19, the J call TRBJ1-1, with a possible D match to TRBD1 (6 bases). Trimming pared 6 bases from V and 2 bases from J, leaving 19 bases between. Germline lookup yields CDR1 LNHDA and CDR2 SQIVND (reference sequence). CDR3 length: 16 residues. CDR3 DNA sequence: TGTGCCAGTAGCAAACCACCGGACAGACTAAACACTGAAGCTTTCTTT. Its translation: CASSKPPDRLNTEAFF.

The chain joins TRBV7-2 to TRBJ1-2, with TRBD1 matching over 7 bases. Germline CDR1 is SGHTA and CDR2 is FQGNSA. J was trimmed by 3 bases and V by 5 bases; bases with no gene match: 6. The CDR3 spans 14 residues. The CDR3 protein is CASSPRTGHYGYTF. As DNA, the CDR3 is TGTGCCAGCAGCCCCAGGACAGGCCACTATGGCTACACCTTC.

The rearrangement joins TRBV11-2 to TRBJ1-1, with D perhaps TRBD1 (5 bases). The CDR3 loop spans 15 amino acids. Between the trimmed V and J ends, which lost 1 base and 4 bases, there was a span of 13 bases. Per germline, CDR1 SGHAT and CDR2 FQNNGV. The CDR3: CASSLVFGGGTEAFF. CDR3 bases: TGTGCCAGCAGCTTAGTGTTCGGGGGAGGCACTGAAGCTTTCTTT.

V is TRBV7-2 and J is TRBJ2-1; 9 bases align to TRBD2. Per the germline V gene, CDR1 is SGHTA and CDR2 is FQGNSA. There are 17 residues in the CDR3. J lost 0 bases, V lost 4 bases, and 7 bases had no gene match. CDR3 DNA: TGTGCCAGCAGCTCAAGAGCGGGGGGCGCCTCCTACAATGAGCAGTTCTTC. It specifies CASSSRAGGASYNEQFF. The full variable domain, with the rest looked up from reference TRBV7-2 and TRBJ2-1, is GAGVSQSPSNKVTEKGKDVELRCDPISGHTALYWYRQSLGQGLEFLIYFQGNSAPDKSGLPSDRFSAERTGGSVSTLTIQRTQQEDSAVYLCASSSRAGGASYNEQFFGPGTRLTVL.

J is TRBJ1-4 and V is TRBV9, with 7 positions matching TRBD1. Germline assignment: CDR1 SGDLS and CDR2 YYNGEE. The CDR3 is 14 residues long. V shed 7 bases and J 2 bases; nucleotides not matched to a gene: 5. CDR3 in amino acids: CASGQGVTNEKLFF. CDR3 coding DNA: TGTGCCAGCGGCCAGGGGGTGACTAATGAAAAACTGTTTTTT. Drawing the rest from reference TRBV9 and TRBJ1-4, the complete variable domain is DSGVTQTPKHLITATGQRVTLRCSPRSGDLSVYWYQQSLDQGLQFLIQYYNGEERAKGNILERFSAQQFPDLHSELNLSSLELGDSALYFCASGQGVTNEKLFFGSGTQLSVL.

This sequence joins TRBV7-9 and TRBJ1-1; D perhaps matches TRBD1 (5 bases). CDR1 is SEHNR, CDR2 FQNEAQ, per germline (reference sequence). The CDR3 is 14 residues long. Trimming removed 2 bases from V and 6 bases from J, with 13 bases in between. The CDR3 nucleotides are TGTGCCAGCAGCTTAAACCTCGCGGGGGCTGAAGCTTTCTTT. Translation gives CASSLNLAGAEAFF.

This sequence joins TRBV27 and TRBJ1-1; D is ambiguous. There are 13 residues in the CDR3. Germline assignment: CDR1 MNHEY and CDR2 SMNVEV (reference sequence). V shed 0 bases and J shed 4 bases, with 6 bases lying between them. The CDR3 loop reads CASSLSQVTEAFF. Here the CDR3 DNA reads TGTGCCAGCAGTTTATCGCAGGTCACTGAAGCTTTCTTT.

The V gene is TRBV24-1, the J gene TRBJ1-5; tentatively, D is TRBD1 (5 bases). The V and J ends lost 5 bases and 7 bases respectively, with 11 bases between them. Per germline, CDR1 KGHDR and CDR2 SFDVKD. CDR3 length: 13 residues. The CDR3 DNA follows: TGTGCCACCAGTGCGGGGGAGGTGCAGCCCCAGCATTTT. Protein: CATSAGEVQPQHF.

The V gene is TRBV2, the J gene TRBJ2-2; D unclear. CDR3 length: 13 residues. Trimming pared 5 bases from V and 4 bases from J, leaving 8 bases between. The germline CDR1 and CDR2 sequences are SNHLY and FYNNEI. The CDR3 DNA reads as TGTGCCAGCAGTTCGACGGGCACCGGGGAGCTGTTTTTT. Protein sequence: CASSSTGTGELFF.

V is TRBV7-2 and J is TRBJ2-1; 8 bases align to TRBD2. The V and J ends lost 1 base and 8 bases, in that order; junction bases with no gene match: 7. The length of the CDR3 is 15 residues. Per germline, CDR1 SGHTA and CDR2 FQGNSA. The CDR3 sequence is CASSLGGSGVYEQFF. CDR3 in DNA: TGTGCCAGCAGCTTAGGCGGTAGCGGGGTCTATGAGCAGTTCTTC. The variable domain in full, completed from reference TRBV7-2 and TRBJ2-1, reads GAGVSQSPSNKVTEKGKDVELRCDPISGHTALYWYRQSLGQGLEFLIYFQGNSAPDKSGLPSDRFSAERTGGSVSTLTIQRTQQEDSAVYLCASSLGGSGVYEQFFGPGTRLTVL.

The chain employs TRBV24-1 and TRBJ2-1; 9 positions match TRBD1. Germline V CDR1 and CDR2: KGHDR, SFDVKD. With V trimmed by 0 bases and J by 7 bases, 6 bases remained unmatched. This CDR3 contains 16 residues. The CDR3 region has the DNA TGTGCCACCAGTGATTTGAGGGGGACAGGGTTAAATGAGCAGTTCTTC. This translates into CATSDLRGTGLNEQFF.

The CDR3 bases are TGTGCCAGCAGTTTAGATGAGGGGAGGGCCTACGAGCAGTACTTC. Amino acids: CASSLDEGRAYEQYF. V is TRBV28 and J is TRBJ2-7, with 7 bases aligning to TRBD2. V was pared by 2 bases and J by 2 bases, with 6 bases of the junction left unmatched. Germline V gene data show CDR1 as MDHEN and CDR2 as SYDVKM. The CDR3 has 15 amino acids.

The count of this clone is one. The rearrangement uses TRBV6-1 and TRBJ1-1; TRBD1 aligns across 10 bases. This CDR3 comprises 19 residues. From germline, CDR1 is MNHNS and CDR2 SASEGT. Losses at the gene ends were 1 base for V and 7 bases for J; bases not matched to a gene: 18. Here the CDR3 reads CASSEVPTITGTGVVEAFF. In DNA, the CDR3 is TGTGCCAGCAGTGAAGTTCCCACCATTACCGGGACAGGGGTTGTTGAAGCTTTCTTT.

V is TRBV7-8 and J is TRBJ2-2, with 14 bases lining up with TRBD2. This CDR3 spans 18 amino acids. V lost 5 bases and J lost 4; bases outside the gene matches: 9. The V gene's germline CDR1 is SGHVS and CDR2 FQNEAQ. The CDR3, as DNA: TGTGCCAGCAGCCTCCTGACTAGCGGGGGGGCCTTCACCGGGGAGCTGTTTTTT. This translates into CASSLLTSGGAFTGELFF.

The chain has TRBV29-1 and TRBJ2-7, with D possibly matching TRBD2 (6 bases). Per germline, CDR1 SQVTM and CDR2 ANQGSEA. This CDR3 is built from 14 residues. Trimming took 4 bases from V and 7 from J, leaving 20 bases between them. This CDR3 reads CSVGGPPDSGEQYF. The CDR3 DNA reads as TGCAGCGTTGGGGGCCCCCCAGACAGCGGGGAGCAGTACTTC.

The DNA of the CDR3 is TGTGCCAGCAGACTGATGGGACAGGTGTATGGCTACACCTTC. Protein: CASRLMGQVYGYTF. This chain uses TRBV28 with TRBJ1-2; TRBD1 matches at 8 bases. The V segment lost 6 bases and the J segment 5 bases; nucleotides outside the gene matches: 8. In germline, CDR1 is MDHEN, CDR2 SYDVKM. CDR3 length: 14 amino acids.

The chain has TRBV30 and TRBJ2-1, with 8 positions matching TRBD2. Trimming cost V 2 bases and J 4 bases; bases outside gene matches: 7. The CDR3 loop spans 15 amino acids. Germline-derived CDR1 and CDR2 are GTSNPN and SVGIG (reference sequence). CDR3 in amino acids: CAWSYSGGLYNEQFF. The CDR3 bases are TGTGCCTGGAGTTATTCGGGGGGGTTATACAATGAGCAGTTCTTC.

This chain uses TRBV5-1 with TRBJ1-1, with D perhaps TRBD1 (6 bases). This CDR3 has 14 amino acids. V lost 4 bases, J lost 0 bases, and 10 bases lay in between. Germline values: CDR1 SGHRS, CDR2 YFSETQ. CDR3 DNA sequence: TGCGCCAGCAGCCATGGACAGATGAACACTGAAGCTTTCTTT. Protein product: CASSHGQMNTEAFF.

The CDR3 protein is CASSFASGTAGELFF. The CDR3 nucleotides are TGTGCCAGCAGCTTTGCTAGCGGGACCGCCGGGGAGCTGTTTTTT. The V and J genes are TRBV7-3 and TRBJ2-2; 9 nucleotides line up with TRBD2. Germline CDR1 reads SGHTA; CDR2 reads FQGTGA. The CDR3 has 15 amino acids. With 3 bases clipped from V and 6 bases from J, the junction kept 5 bases outside the gene matches.

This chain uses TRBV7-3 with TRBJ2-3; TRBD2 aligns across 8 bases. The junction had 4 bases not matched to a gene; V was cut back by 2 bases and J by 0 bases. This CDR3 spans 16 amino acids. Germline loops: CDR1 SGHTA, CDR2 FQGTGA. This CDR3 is CASSLFAGGSTDTQYF. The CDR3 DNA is TGTGCCAGCAGCTTATTTGCGGGAGGAAGCACAGATACGCAGTATTTT.

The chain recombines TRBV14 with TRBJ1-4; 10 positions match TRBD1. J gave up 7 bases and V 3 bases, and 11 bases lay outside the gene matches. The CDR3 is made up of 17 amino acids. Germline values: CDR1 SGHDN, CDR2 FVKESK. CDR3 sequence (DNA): TGTGCCAGCAGCCAGGACAGGGGGATACCGGATCCTGAAAAACTGTTTTTT. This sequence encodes CASSQDRGIPDPEKLFF.

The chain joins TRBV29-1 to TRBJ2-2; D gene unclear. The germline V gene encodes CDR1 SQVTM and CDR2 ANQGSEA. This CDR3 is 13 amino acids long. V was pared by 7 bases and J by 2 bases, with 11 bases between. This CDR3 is CSALVDNTGELFF. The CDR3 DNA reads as TGCAGCGCCCTAGTTGATAACACCGGGGAGCTGTTTTTT.

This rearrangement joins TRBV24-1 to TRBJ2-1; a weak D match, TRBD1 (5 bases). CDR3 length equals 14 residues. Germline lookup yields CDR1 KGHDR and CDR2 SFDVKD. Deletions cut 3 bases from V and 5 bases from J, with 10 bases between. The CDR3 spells CATSDRGSDNEQFF. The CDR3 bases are TGTGCCACCAGTGATAGGGGATCGGACAATGAGCAGTTCTTC.

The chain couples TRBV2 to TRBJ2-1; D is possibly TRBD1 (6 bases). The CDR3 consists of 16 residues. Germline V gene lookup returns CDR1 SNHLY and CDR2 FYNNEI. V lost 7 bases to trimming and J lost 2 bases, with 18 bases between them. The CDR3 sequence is CASTSRKGEAYNEQFF. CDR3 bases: TGTGCCAGCACCTCCCGGAAGGGGGAAGCCTACAATGAGCAGTTCTTC.

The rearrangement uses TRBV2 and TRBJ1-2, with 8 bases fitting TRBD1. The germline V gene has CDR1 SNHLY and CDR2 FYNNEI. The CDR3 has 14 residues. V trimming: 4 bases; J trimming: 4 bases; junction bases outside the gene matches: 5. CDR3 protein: CASSGDRGLYGYTF. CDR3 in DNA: TGTGCCAGCAGTGGCGACAGGGGCCTCTATGGCTACACCTTC.

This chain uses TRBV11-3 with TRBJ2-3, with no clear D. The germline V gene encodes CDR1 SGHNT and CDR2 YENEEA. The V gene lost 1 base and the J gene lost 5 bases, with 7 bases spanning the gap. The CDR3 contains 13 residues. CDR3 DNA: TGTGCCAGCAGCTTAGGGCCGGGAGATACGCAGTATTTT. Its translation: CASSLGPGDTQYF.

CDR3 sequence reads: CASSQGPERAYNEQFF. As DNA, the CDR3 is TGCGCCAGCAGCCAAGGCCCCGAGCGGGCCTACAATGAGCAGTTCTTC. The V call is TRBV4-1, the J call TRBJ2-1; D possibly corresponds to TRBD2 (6 bases). CDR1 is MGHRA, CDR2 YSYEKL, per germline. The CDR3 length is 16 residues. The V end lost 1 base, the J end lost 2 bases, and 12 bases lay between the germline ends.